The source of this T cell receptor beta chain is a study of preoperative IRX-2 immunotherapy in early breast cancer. This table comes from immunoSEQ multiplex PCR, and its TCRdb copy is limited to in-frame clones, with some not included. The table shows 39,000 or so clones, with 70% to 80% occurring only once. CDR3 length: 15 amino acids. CDR1 is MNHGY, CDR2 SAAAGT, per germline. V was pared by 0 bases and J by 4 bases, with 5 bases of the junction left unmatched. Noted treatment: preoperative locoregional IRX-2 cytokine immunotherapy. This phase Ib study tested locoregional IRX-2 cytokine immunotherapy given before surgery.

The starting material was tumor tissue, obtained after IRX-2 immunotherapy. The source is a human donor with breast cancer. The chain carries TRBV6-8 and TRBJ1-2, with 7 bases lining up with TRBD1. The CDR3 spells CASSYSGRDSYGYTF. The CDR3 DNA sequence: TGTGCCAGCAGTTACTCGGGGCGGGACAGCTATGGCTACACCTTC.